This T cell receptor (beta chain) was identified in a study of shared clonotypes between healthy human individuals. About this clone: The target antigen is unknown.

General study results and limits: The study's rarefaction showed incomplete sorted-subset sequencing despite large depth.

Each subset's genomic DNA was split evenly across several immunoSEQ plates. Sequencing used immunoSEQ multiplex PCR; TCRdb keeps in-frame clones, though not all of them. The table has more than 550,000 clones, roughly two thirds seen once. This receptor was taken from a woman in her twenties or thirties in good health. Sequenced input: memory CD4+ T cells sorted from blood. Subset of the sample: CD45RA-negative fraction.

CDR3: CASSIERGHGELFF. The CDR3 bases are TGTGCCAGTAGTATAGAGAGGGGCCACGGGGAGCTGTTTTTT. This chain joins TRBV19 and TRBJ2-2; D may match TRBD1 or TRBD2 (5 bases each). The V end was cut by 0 bases, the J end by 7 bases, with 9 bases between. There are 14 residues in the CDR3. Looked up from germline, CDR1 is LNHDA and CDR2 is SQIVND (reference sequence). Drawing the rest from reference TRBV19 and TRBJ2-2, the complete variable domain is DGGITQSPKYLFRKEGQNVTLSCEQNLNHDAMYWYRQDPGQGLRLIYYSQIVNDFQKGDIAEGYSVSREKKESFPLTVTSAQKNPTAFYLCASSIERGHGELFFGEGSRLTVL.